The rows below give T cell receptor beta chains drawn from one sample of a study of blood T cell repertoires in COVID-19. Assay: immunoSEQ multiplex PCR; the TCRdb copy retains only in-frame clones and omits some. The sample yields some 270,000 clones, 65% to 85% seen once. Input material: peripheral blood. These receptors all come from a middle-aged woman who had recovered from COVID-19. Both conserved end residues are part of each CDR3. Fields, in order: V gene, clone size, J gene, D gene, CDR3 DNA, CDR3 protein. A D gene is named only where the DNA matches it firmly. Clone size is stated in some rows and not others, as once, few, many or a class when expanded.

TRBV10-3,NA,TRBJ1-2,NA,TGTGCCATCACCCCGTTTCTGGGGGCTGACTATGGCTACACCTTC,CAITPFLGADYGYTF
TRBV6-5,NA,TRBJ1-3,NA,TGTGCCAGCAGTTACGGTCAGTCTGGAAACACCATATATTTT,CASSYGQSGNTIYF
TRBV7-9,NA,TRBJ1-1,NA,TGTGCCAGCAGCTTTAACGAGGCTGAAGCTTTCTTT,CASSFNEAEAFF
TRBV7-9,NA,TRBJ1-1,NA,TGTGCCAGCGCGGGTGGAGGCACTGAAGCTTTCTTT,CASAGGGTEAFF
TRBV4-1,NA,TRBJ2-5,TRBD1,TGCGCCAGCAGCCATGGAAAGACAGGGGGGTACCAAGAGACCCAGTACTTC,CASSHGKTGGYQETQYF
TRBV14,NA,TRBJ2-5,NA,TGTGCCAGCAGCCGCTATCGTCAAGAGACCCAGTACTTC,CASSRYRQETQYF
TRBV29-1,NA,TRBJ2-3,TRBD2,TGCAGCGTTGAAGGGGAGCTAGCGGGGCACACAGATACGCAGTATTTT,CSVEGELAGHTDTQYF
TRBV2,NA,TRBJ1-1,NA,TGTGCCAGCAGTCCAGGGGTGATTATGAACACTGAAGCTTTCTTT,CASSPGVIMNTEAFF
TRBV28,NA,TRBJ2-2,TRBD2,TGTGCCAGCACTCCATCCACTGCGGGGGCGAACACCGGGGAGCTGTTTTTT,CASTPSTAGANTGELFF
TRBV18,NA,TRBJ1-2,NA,TGTGCCAGCTCACCAGCAGGGGCCACTGGCTACACCTTC,CASSPAGATGYTF
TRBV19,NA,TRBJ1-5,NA,TGTGCCAGTAGCAGGAGAGGTGGGGCCGGTCAGCCCCAGCATTTT,CASSRRGGAGQPQHF
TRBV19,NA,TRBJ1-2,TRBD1,TGTGCCAGTAGCACGGGACAGGCCAACTATGGCTACACCTTC,CASSTGQANYGYTF
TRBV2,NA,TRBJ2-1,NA,TGTGCCAGCAGTGACCGCTTAGTAGAGCAGTTCTTC,CASSDRLVEQFF
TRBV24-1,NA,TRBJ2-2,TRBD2,TGTGCCACCAGTGATCCTTCCCAAATATTACTAGCGGGGGGGCCAGGGAGGAACACCGGGGAGCTGTTTTTT,CATSDPSQILLAGGPGRNTGELFF
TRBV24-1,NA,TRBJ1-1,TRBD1,TGTGCCACCAGTGACTCCGGGACAGGGAACACTGAAGCTTTCTTT,CATSDSGTGNTEAFF
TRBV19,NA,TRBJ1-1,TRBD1,TGTGCCAGTAGTATCGGACAGGGGGTAACTGAAGCTTTCTTT,CASSIGQGVTEAFF
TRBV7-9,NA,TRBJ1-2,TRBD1,TGTGCCAGCACCCCGCGGACAGGCGATGGCTACACCTTC,CASTPRTGDGYTF
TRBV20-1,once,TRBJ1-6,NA,TGCAGTGCTAGTAGCCGACTGGATTCACCCCTCCACTTT,CSASSRLDSPLHF
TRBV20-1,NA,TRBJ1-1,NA,TGCAGTGCTAGTGACGGGTCCTTGTACACTGAAGCTTTCTTT,CSASDGSLYTEAFF
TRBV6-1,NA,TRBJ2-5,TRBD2,TGTGCCAGCAGTGATACCCCCGGACTAGCGGGAGGCCAAGAGACCCAGTACTTC,CASSDTPGLAGGQETQYF
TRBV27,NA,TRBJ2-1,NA,TGTGCCAGCAGTCGTCCGGGACTTGAGTTAAATGAGCAGTTCTTC,CASSRPGLELNEQFF
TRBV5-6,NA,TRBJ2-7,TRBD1,TGTGCCAGCAGCTTGGGTACGACCGGGACAGGGGGAGATGAGCAGTACTTC,CASSLGTTGTGGDEQYF
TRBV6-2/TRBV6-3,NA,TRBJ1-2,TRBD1,TGTGCCAGCAGTTATCTCGGACAGGGGAATGGCTACACCTTC,CASSYLGQGNGYTF
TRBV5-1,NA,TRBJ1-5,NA,TGCGCCAGCAGCATAGACAGTGGCAATCAGCCCCAGCATTTT,CASSIDSGNQPQHF
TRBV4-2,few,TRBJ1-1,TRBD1,TGTGCCAGCAGCCAATCCGCGGGACAGGGGTTCACTGAAGCTTTCTTT,CASSQSAGQGFTEAFF
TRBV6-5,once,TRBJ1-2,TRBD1,TGTGCCAGCAGTTACAGTGGACAGGGGCATGGCTACACCTTC,CASSYSGQGHGYTF
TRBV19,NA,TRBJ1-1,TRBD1,TGTGCCAGTAGGATCAACCGGGACAGGGGTGCTTTCTTT,CASRINRDRGAFF
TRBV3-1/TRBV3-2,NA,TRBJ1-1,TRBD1,TGTGCCAGCAGCCGCCGGACAGGGATGAACACTGAAGCTTTCTTT,CASSRRTGMNTEAFF
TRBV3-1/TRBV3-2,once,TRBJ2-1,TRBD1,TGTGCCAGCAGCCAAGACCCCGGGACAGGGGGTAATGAGCAGTTCTTC,CASSQDPGTGGNEQFF
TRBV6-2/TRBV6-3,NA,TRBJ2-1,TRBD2,TGTGCCAGCAGTAACCTCGGCGGGGGGGCGCGGAATGAGCAGTTCTTC,CASSNLGGGARNEQFF
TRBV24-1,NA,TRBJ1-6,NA,TGTGCCACCAGTGATGTGGGGCTTAATTCACCCCTCCACTTT,CATSDVGLNSPLHF
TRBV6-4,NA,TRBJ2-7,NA,TGTGCCAGCAGCGCCTCGGCGGACTCCTACGAGCAGTACTTC,CASSASADSYEQYF
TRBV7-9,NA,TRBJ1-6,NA,TGTGCCAGCAGCGAGAAAAATTCACCCCTCCACTTT,CASSEKNSPLHF
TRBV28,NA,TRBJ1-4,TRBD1,TGTGCCAGCAGTATGGGGACAGGGGGGAGGACTAATGAAAAACTGTTTTTT,CASSMGTGGRTNEKLFF
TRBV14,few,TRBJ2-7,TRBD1,TGTGCCAGCAGCCAAGATTTACCGGGACAGGGAGGCTACGAGCAGTACTTC,CASSQDLPGQGGYEQYF
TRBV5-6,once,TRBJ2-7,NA,TGTGCCAGCAGCCCTAATCGACGGTGGGAGGTTTACGAGCAGTACTTC,CASSPNRRWEVYEQYF
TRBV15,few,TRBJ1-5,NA,TGTGCCACCAGCAGAGAAGTAGAGGGAGACTGGCCCCAGCATTTT,CATSREVEGDWPQHF
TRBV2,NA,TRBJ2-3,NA,TGTGCCAGCAGTGAAGTAGCAGATACGCAGTATTTT,CASSEVADTQYF
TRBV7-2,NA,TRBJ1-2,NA,TGTGCCAGCAGCTTAGGGGTGGACATCTATGGCTACACCTTC,CASSLGVDIYGYTF
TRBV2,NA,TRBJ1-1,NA,TGTGCCAGCAATCTTGGACAGACGAACACTGAAGCTTTCTTT,CASNLGQTNTEAFF
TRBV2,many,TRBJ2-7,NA,TGTGCCAGCAGGTTGACATGGATTAGGTACGAGCAGTACTTC,CASRLTWIRYEQYF
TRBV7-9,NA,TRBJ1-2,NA,TGTGCCAGCAGCTTAGTCCAGGCAGCCTATGGCTACACCTTC,CASSLVQAAYGYTF
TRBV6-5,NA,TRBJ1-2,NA,TGTGCCAGCATCTCGGCACGTACAGGAGCCTATGGCTACACCTTC,CASISARTGAYGYTF
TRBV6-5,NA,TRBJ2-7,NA,TGTGCCAGCAGTTACACCTGGGCCTACCAGGGCCACGAGCAGTACTTC,CASSYTWAYQGHEQYF
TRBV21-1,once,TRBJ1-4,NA,TGTGCCAGCAGCGAAACAGGGAGGGTTAATGAAAAACTGTTTTTT,CASSETGRVNEKLFF
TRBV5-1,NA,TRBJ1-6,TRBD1,TGCGCCAGCAGCCTAGGACAGGAAAATTCACCCCTCCACTTT,CASSLGQENSPLHF
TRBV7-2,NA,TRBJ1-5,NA,TGTGCCAGCAGCTTAAAGGGGCTTCAGCCCCAGCATTTT,CASSLKGLQPQHF
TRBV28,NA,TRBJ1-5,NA,TGTGCCAGCAGCTCCCGGGGGGCGCGTCAGCCCCAGCATTTT,CASSSRGARQPQHF
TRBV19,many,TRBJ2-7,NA,TGTGCCAGTAGTACACAGGGTTCCTACGAGCAGTACTTC,CASSTQGSYEQYF